The 12 T cell receptor beta chains reported below all come from one sample, sequenced in a study of cytomegalovirus exposure and HLA in healthy donors. Primers included in the PCR were 60 Vbeta and 13 Jbeta primers. Clones were sequenced by immunoSEQ multiplex PCR, and TCRdb holds only the in-frame ones, with some missing. The data contain about 150,000 clones, under 80% of them singletons. Input material: PBMCs. Every receptor here comes from a man between 18 and 29 years old in good health and CMV-seropositive.

The table lists this clone with a few counts. V and J are TRBV20-1 and TRBJ2-5; 8 nucleotides align to TRBD2. Germline loops: CDR1 DFQATT, CDR2 SNEGSKA (reference sequence). This CDR3 is built from 10 residues. The CDR3 DNA is TGCAGCGGGGGGGAAGAGACCCAGTACTTC. It yields the protein CSGGEETQYF.

The chain employs TRBV6-6 and TRBJ2-1; maybe TRBD1 (6 bases). V lost 4 bases to trimming and J lost 9 bases, with 10 bases between them. CDR1 is MNHNY, CDR2 SVGAGI, per germline (reference sequence). The CDR3 is made up of 12 amino acids. This CDR3 is CASSSLGGEQFF. DNA for the CDR3: TGTGCCAGCAGTTCGCTAGGGGGTGAGCAGTTCTTC.

The V and J genes are TRBV18 and TRBJ2-1, with a tentative D call TRBD2 (5 bases). Germline values: CDR1 KGHSH, CDR2 LQKENI. V lost 4 bases to trimming and J lost 6 bases, with 19 bases between them. This CDR3 comprises 16 residues. In DNA, the CDR3 is TGTGCCAGCTCACGGCAAGCCGGGAACGTAATCAATGAGCAGTTCTTC. Protein sequence: CASSRQAGNVINEQFF.

The sample holds one count of this clone. The chain joins TRBV7-2 to TRBJ1-5, with D unclear. The V gene's germline CDR1 is SGHTA and CDR2 FQGNSA. V lost 3 bases to trimming and J lost 1 base, with 7 bases between them. The CDR3 totals 14 residues. CDR3 nucleotides: TGTGCCAGCAGCTTCGCCGGGAGCAATCAGCCCCAGCATTTT. Translation: CASSFAGSNQPQHF.

This clone was observed a handful of times. The chain couples TRBV21-1 to TRBJ2-3; TRBD1 is the table's D call and was not checked against the DNA. TRBV21-1 is described as a pseudogene. The length of the CDR3 is 17 residues. CDR3 nucleotide sequence: TGTGCCAGCAGCAAATGTTCCGCAGGGCTTGGCACAGATACGCAGTATTTT. Protein sequence: CASSKCSAGLGTDTQYF.

The chain recombines TRBV19 with TRBJ1-1; weak D call: TRBD1 (5 bases). Germline CDR1 is LNHDA and CDR2 is SQIVND (reference sequence). CDR3 length: 14 amino acids. V was cut by 2 bases and J by 1 base, with 8 bases left in between. CDR3 in DNA: TGTGCCAGTAGTATAAGGGGTGGGAACACTGAAGCTTTCTTT. Its translation is CASSIRGGNTEAFF.

The chain is built from TRBV19 and TRBJ2-4, with D perhaps TRBD1 (5 bases). Germline V gives CDR1 LNHDA, CDR2 SQIVND (reference sequence). This CDR3 is 14 amino acids long. V lost 3 bases to trimming and J lost 4 bases, with 10 bases between them. CDR3 sequence (DNA): TGTGCCAGTAGTATCCGGCAGGGAAAAAACATTCAGTACTTC. Protein sequence: CASSIRQGKNIQYF. Together with reference TRBV19 and TRBJ2-4, the CDR3 gives the full variable domain: DGGITQSPKYLFRKEGQNVTLSCEQNLNHDAMYWYRQDPGQGLRLIYYSQIVNDFQKGDIAEGYSVSREKKESFPLTVTSAQKNPTAFYLCASSIRQGKNIQYFGAGTRLSVL.

This clone was observed a single time. The chain carries TRBV18 and TRBJ1-1, with TRBD1 matching over 11 bases. Trimming took 0 bases from V and 0 from J; bases not matched to a gene: 6. Germline V lookup: CDR1 KGHSH, CDR2 LQKENI. This CDR3 comprises 18 residues. The CDR3 DNA reads as TGTGCCAGCTCACCACCCCGAGGGGACAGGGGGGTGAACACTGAAGCTTTCTTT. Translated, it gives CASSPPRGDRGVNTEAFF.

The CDR3 nucleotides are TGTGCCAGCACCCTGTCCGGGGGGGGAAACACCATATATTTT. As protein: CASTLSGGGNTIYF. The genes are TRBV2 and TRBJ1-3; weak D call: TRBD1 (5 bases). The CDR3 extends over 14 amino acids. Trimming shortened V by 7 bases and J by 4 bases, and 14 bases separated the two germline ends. From germline, CDR1 is SNHLY and CDR2 FYNNEI.

Concerning this clone itself: A read error is likely, as this CDR3 ends without the conserved phenylalanine or tryptophan. The limits of the CDR3 on the DNA are not certain, so only TCRdb's listed CDR3 is given. The chain employs TRBV21-1 and TRBJ1-6; the table's D call, TRBD1, was not checked against the DNA. TRBV21-1 constitutes a pseudogene. The CDR3 adds up to 17 amino acids, both ends counted. The CDR3 spells CASSKRWRDRTNSPLHS.

The chain combines TRBV28 with TRBJ1-5, with a possible D match to TRBD1 (5 bases). CDR3 size: 12 residues. Germline assignment: CDR1 MDHEN and CDR2 SYDVKM. Deletions cut 5 bases from V and 5 bases from J, with 7 bases between. The CDR3 region has the DNA TGTGCCAGCAGTCAGGGTTATCAGCCCCAGCATTTT. Translating it yields CASSQGYQPQHF.

This chain connects TRBV6-5 to TRBJ1-2; D perhaps matches TRBD1 (5 bases). CDR3 length: 14 amino acids. V was trimmed by 1 base and J by 3 bases, leaving 9 bases between them. The V gene's germline CDR1 is MNHEY and CDR2 SVGAGI. CDR3 protein: CASSYFGAHYGYTF. In DNA, the CDR3 is TGTGCCAGCAGTTACTTTGGGGCGCACTATGGCTACACCTTC.